This T cell receptor (beta chain) was sequenced for a study of OX40 agonist ivuxolimab in advanced cancers. As for the study in general: Clinicians treated patients with ivuxolimab, an agonistic anti-OX40 (CD134) antibody. Findings and limits, study-wide: Those patients achieving a partial response at 0.1-3.0 mg/kg showed among the lowest clonal expansion. Part of the nonresponder group also had normalized T-cell clonal expansion that was low.

Between the trimmed V and J ends, which lost 6 bases and 1 base, there was a span of 16 bases. Germline V gene lookup returns CDR1 MNHEY and CDR2 SVGAGI. The CDR3 covers 15 residues. Profiling relied on immunoSEQ multiplex PCR, and the TCRdb table lists in-frame clones only, not all of them. Among about 40,000 clones listed, 88% were seen once. Regarding this clone: Antigen unknown.

The material sequenced was CD4+ or CD8+ T cells sorted from blood, taken in a trial of the OX40 agonist ivuxolimab. The source of this sequence is an adult with an advanced solid tumor such as melanoma, head and neck, liver or kidney cancer. This chain joins TRBV6-5 and TRBJ2-7; D remains unclear. In DNA, the CDR3 is TGTGCCAGCAGACGGACCGAGACACCATCCTACGAGCAGTACTTC. Translated, it gives CASRRTETPSYEQYF.